This T cell receptor (beta chain) appears in the sequencing data of a study of T cell responses to AZD1222 COVID-19 vaccine (dated by TCRdb to 2020 to 2022). Turning to the overall study: AZD1222 recipients with second doses at about 4 weeks or about 12 weeks were pooled, because spike-specific TCR depth and breadth did not differ between schedules. A total of approximately 240 trial participants underwent TCR sequencing, of whom around 200 received two doses of AZD1222 and roughly 25 received two doses of the MenACWY control vaccine. Trial participants were enrolled by age into subgroups of 18-55, 56-69 and 70-plus years, and about 150, 27 and 61 TCR-sequenced participants, respectively, were included in these subgroups. Beyond this particular receptor, the publication reports: After two AZD1222 doses, both the breadth and the depth of spike-specific TCRs were significantly higher than at day 0 and than in MenACWY recipients. Conclusions about previously exposed vaccinees are limited because only a handful of AZD1222 recipients were SARS-CoV-2 seropositive at baseline. In the small 56-69-year group, the increase in depth fell short of significance, most likely because of low power. Because no samples from the day 14 peak response were available, repertoires could be characterized only after the peak T cell response. Nearly half of unique spike-specific TCRs reportedly recognized epitopes outside regions mutated in the B.1.351 and B.1.1.7 variants. The whole spike protein was spanned by vaccine-associated CD4 TCRs, and dominant responses were seen in regions 160-218 and 743-854. Most participants were white British and females outnumbered males, and the authors suggested that clonal diversity may have been underestimated.

The CDR3 regions of human TCRbeta chains were analyzed by immunosequencing. The published analysis was carried out like this. Repertoire TCRs were checked for matches against a reference library of SARS-CoV-2-specific TCRs that had been generated using the MIRA antigen-specificity platform. Breadth was defined as the fraction of unique TCRs that were SARS-CoV-2-associated, and depth was defined as the fraction of total T cells that were SARS-CoV-2-associated. Using the MIRA data, each spike-specific TCR was mapped to the spike region that the TCR reacts to and placed in a CD4 or CD8 class. Log10-transformed breadth and depth values were compared by one-way ANOVA with Sidak's multiple comparisons tests. TCRdb carries this immuneACCESS record with in-frame sequences only. Its versions omit some clonotypes, under half of them owing to an unresolved V gene in the studies checked, with the rest unexplained. The V and J calls and clone size were taken over from that table, and D and trimming were inferred from the DNA. The sample data list roughly 120,000 clones, and under 90% of these were observed just once. The ten top clones hold more than 6.5% of the sample.

Explained via the paper, the time point label denotes: baseline before first vaccination. Vaccinee samples were obtained from the UK trials COV001 and COV002, which included a single-blind randomized controlled phase 2/3 trial of AZD1222 (ChAdOx1 nCoV-19) in healthy adults. Trial participant PBMC samples were collected at day 0 and day 28 after the second dose for TCRbeta chain sequencing. The CDR3 measures 12 amino acids from cysteine to phenylalanine. The entry retains the CDR3 DNA only, 36 bases that are in frame from base 1. V loses 5 bases of germline sequence and J loses 7 bases, and the interval between the two ends is 10 bases. According to the germline V gene (reference sequence), CDR1 reads MNHEY and CDR2 reads SMNVEV. Remarks on this clone: Its target antigen remains unknown. One base away there is no much larger clone; base qualities are not given.

The material sequenced was peripheral blood, taken on day 0 of AZD1222 vaccination. This receptor was taken from an adult in good health. The chain was built from TRBV27 and TRBJ2-3; the D gene remains uncertain. The nucleotide sequence reads as follows: TGTGCCAGCAGTCCCACGGCTAATACGCAGTATTTT. Its coded protein is CASSPTANTQYF.